This TCR beta chain derives from a study of blood T cell repertoires in COVID-19 (dated by TCRdb to about 2020). A note on the overall study: Collaborator samples came from the United States, Italy and Spain and covered acute and convalescent phases of COVID-19. The prospective study material was composed of cDNA or gDNA derived from T cells, B-cell-depleted T cells, or PBMCs. Deeply sampled blood TCRbeta repertoires from subjects exposed to, actively infected with, or recovered from COVID-19 were included in the dataset. A freely available public database, intended as a resource for researchers studying the immune response to SARS-CoV-2, is where the repertoires were released. The samples were drawn from two sources: the first 160 participants of the ongoing ImmuneRACE study, and 1,000 to 1,500 subjects contributed by 6 global collaborators. A de-identified subject ID, COVID-19 status, age in years and sex were almost always included in the sample metadata. Where HLA class I and class II types were available, the types were taken from metadata supplied by the sample provider, not from assay-based typing. Beyond this particular receptor, the publication reports: Clinical and demographic metadata were provided uncurated, with the amount varying by source and participant.

TCRbeta CDR3 regions were amplified from genomic DNA by means of the immunoSEQ Assay, a bias-controlled multiplex PCR. Processing in the source paper ran as follows. The number of nucleated cells in each sample was estimated from the amplification of reference gene primers within the assay. To quantify the absolute abundance of each unique TCRbeta CDR3 rearrangement, sequence reads were collapsed and filtered. Productive Simpson clonality was computed per sample as the square root of Simpson's diversity index over productive rearrangements. TCRdb took over this immuneACCESS table, retaining in-frame rearrangements with V and J assigned. Such tables are incomplete; in checked studies, under half of the missing clones stem from an unresolved V gene, and the remainder is unexplained. The V and J calls and clone size were taken over from that table, and D and trimming were inferred from the DNA. Recorded for this sample are 140,000 to 150,000 clones; about nine tenths of them occurred a single time. The ten largest clones represent roughly 2.5% of the sample.

One collaborating source in Seattle enrolled patients during active infection and followed them longitudinally through the course of disease. Whole blood was collected in K2EDTA tubes by collaborating institutions according to the institutions' own protocols. For TCRbeta analysis, collaborators shipped samples in one of three forms: frozen whole blood, isolated PBMCs, or DNA extracted from either of those sample types. A note on this clone: This clone's antigen is unknown. No much larger clonotype is one base removed from it; base qualities were not supplied.

In the germline V gene, CDR1 corresponds to MGHDK and CDR2 to SYGVNS. The trim is 5 bases for V and 5 bases for J, with a gap of 9 bases between the germline ends. Reading from cysteine to phenylalanine, the CDR3 counts 13 amino acids. CDR3 DNA is the only sequence kept; it has 39 bases, read in frame from the first base. The TCR sequence derives from a human donor with COVID-19, enrolled during active disease. The donor label of this sample is uncertain. The chain links TRBV25-1 with TRBJ2-2; D gene: possibly TRBD1, on 5 matching bases. Sequenced: peripheral blood. The bases are TGTGCCAGCAGTTGGCAGGGAACCGGGGAGCTGTTTTTT. Translated, it gives CASSWQGTGELFF.